This is a list of T cell receptor beta chains from one sample in a study of CD4+ T cells in melanoma. Generated by immunoSEQ multiplex PCR, the TCRdb table keeps only in-frame clones and is missing some. The repertoire holds about 54,000 clones, with roughly two thirds as singletons. The sample consisted of tumor tissue. Every receptor here comes from a human donor with melanoma. Each CDR3 is given with its conserved first and last residue. Each record gives: CDR3 protein, clone size, V gene. A clone size is listed for some rows: how often the clone was seen (once, few, many), or a class if it is expanded.

CASSAKGSSLIHNGYTF - TRBV9
CASSQGSSYYGYTF - TRBV6-6
CASSQEVGSGEKLFF - TRBV14
CASSWEGGTEAFF - TRBV5-1
CASIGTSGSSSYNEQFF - TRBV19
CSVEPGQGAAMGYTF - TRBV29-1
CASRDRAYEQYF - TRBV2
CAISDHGTGISYEQYF few TRBV10-3
CASSYTLDRGRLGGNQPQHF - TRBV6-7
CASSPPRSSMGHEQFF - TRBV18
CSVEVPDRDYEQYF - TRBV29-1
CASSSPQGEQFF once TRBV11-3
CASSLLQGAGQPQHF - TRBV28
CASSQDPGTTSVENEQYF - TRBV5-5
CASSLARGDEQFF - TRBV7-8
CASSIGVNTEAFF - TRBV19
CASSLSRGSYNSPLHF - TRBV27
CASSWTSGVGETQYF - TRBV5-4
CASSWGQGKAEAFF once TRBV5-1
CASSLARSNQPQHF - TRBV5-8
CASSPPPRDRDSGELFF - TRBV23-1
CASTQGTGGKNQPQHF - TRBV19
CASTPAIVTGELFF - TRBV4-2
CASSLTGGSSYEQYF - TRBV5-1
CASSEQADRGYGYTF - TRBV6-4
CASSNTMDISNQPQHF - TRBV21-1
CASSSGRGSTEKLFF - TRBV9
CASSLEFTGELFF - TRBV7-6
CASSLAALTQYF once TRBV7-2